Described below is a single TCR beta chain sequence and its context. The antigen remains unidentified. This record belongs to a study of vaccination and CD4 T cells after COVID-19. Turning to the study itself: Everyone enrolled got two doses of BNT162b2 or mRNA-1273 vaccine.

Looked up from germline, CDR1 is DFQATT and CDR2 is SNEGSKA (reference sequence). Losses at the gene ends were 6 bases for V and 8 bases for J; bases not matched to a gene: 11. CDR3 size: 14 residues. The Oncomine TCR Beta short-read assay sequenced DNA from cultured CD4+ T cells. TCRdb called the PCR reads again in MiXCR, with one record for every CDR3 protein. The sample lists under 25,000 distinct CDR3 sequences; over 20% were seen once. Treatment indicated: roughly ten-day PBMC culture with coronavirus spike peptide pools or control peptides (ViraFEST assay). The chain couples TRBV20-1 to TRBJ2-3; 10 bases match TRBD2. Input material: cultured CD4+ T cells from blood. The sequence came from a human donor with COVID-19. The CDR3: CSAKSGGAMVTQYF. The CDR3 nucleotides are TGCAGTGCGAAGAGCGGGGGGGCCATGGTTACGCAGTATTTT.